These T cell receptor beta chains were read from a single sample in a study of human T cells and chemical hapten exposure. TCRdb re-called the RACE reads with MiXCR, one entry per CDR3 protein. The profile shows approximately 110,000 distinct CDR3 sequences, roughly 10% of them singletons. The input for sequencing was whole blood, taken in connection with sensitization to the hapten diphenylcyclopropenone (DPC). The source is a woman aged 35 to 49 with alopecia areata. Some clones in this sample may be carry-over from other donors' samples. Both conserved end residues are part of each CDR3. The order of the fields is V gene, D gene, clone size, J gene, CDR3 DNA, CDR3 protein. The D gene is left open where the match is weak. Not every row has a clone size; where given, it reads once, few, many or a size class.

v_call: TRBV7-9; d_call: NA; clone_size: few; j_call: TRBJ2-7; cdr3_nt: TGTGCCAGCAGCTTAGGCAGGGGATACGAGCAGTACTTC; cdr3_aa: CASSLGRGYEQYF
v_call: TRBV3-1; d_call: TRBD2; clone_size: many; j_call: TRBJ2-7; cdr3_nt: TGTGCCAGCAGCTTCGGGCCCGGGGGGGAGCAGTACTTC; cdr3_aa: CASSFGPGGEQYF
v_call: TRBV30; d_call: NA; clone_size: NA; j_call: TRBJ2-7; cdr3_nt: TGTGCCTGGAGTGTTTCGGCCTTCGAGCAGTACTTC; cdr3_aa: CAWSVSAFEQYF
v_call: TRBV27; d_call: NA; clone_size: many; j_call: TRBJ1-2; cdr3_nt: TGTGCCAGCAGTTTAATCGCTTTCGGGGGCGGCAGTGGCTACACCTTC; cdr3_aa: CASSLIAFGGGSGYTF
v_call: TRBV6-5; d_call: NA; clone_size: few; j_call: TRBJ2-3; cdr3_nt: TGTGCCAGCAGTTACTCGGCAGTTAGCACAGATACGCAGTATTTT; cdr3_aa: CASSYSAVSTDTQYF
v_call: TRBV5-1; d_call: TRBD1; clone_size: many; j_call: TRBJ2-3; cdr3_nt: TGCGCCAGCAGCACAGGACAGGATGGGCTCTGGACAGATACGCAGTATTTT; cdr3_aa: CASSTGQDGLWTDTQYF
v_call: TRBV5-4; d_call: NA; clone_size: many; j_call: TRBJ2-1; cdr3_nt: TGTGCCAGCAGCCCAGGGACCGCTTCCTACAATGAGCAGTTCTTC; cdr3_aa: CASSPGTASYNEQFF
v_call: TRBV27; d_call: NA; clone_size: many; j_call: TRBJ1-4; cdr3_nt: TGTGCCAGCAGTCCCCAGGGGCGGACTAATGAAAAACTGTTTTTT; cdr3_aa: CASSPQGRTNEKLFF
v_call: TRBV2; d_call: NA; clone_size: many; j_call: TRBJ2-1; cdr3_nt: TGTGCCAGCAGCCTGGACTCCTACAATGAGCAGTTCTTC; cdr3_aa: CASSLDSYNEQFF
v_call: TRBV19; d_call: NA; clone_size: many; j_call: TRBJ2-5; cdr3_nt: TGTGCCAGTAGTATATCGGAGCCTGGGACCCAGTACTTC; cdr3_aa: CASSISEPGTQYF
v_call: TRBV30; d_call: NA; clone_size: NA; j_call: TRBJ1-4; cdr3_nt: TGTGCCTGGAGTACCGCCTATAATGAAAAACTGTTTTTT; cdr3_aa: CAWSTAYNEKLFF
v_call: TRBV7-2; d_call: NA; clone_size: many; j_call: TRBJ2-7; cdr3_nt: TGTGCCAGCAGTTTCTGGGGTCCCACCTACGAGCAGTACTTC; cdr3_aa: CASSFWGPTYEQYF
v_call: TRBV19; d_call: TRBD1; clone_size: many; j_call: TRBJ2-1; cdr3_nt: TGTGCCAGTAGTGTTTGGGCGGACAGGGTATATGAGCAGTTCTTC; cdr3_aa: CASSVWADRVYEQFF
v_call: TRBV6-1; d_call: NA; clone_size: many; j_call: TRBJ2-4; cdr3_nt: TGTGCCAGCAGTGCCAGTCTGGCGGCCAAAAACATTCAGTACTTC; cdr3_aa: CASSASLAAKNIQYF
v_call: TRBV7-2; d_call: NA; clone_size: NA; j_call: TRBJ2-7; cdr3_nt: TGTGCCAGCAGCCCAACGTGGGGGACCTCCTACGAGCAGTACTTC; cdr3_aa: CASSPTWGTSYEQYF
v_call: TRBV9; d_call: NA; clone_size: few; j_call: TRBJ1-2; cdr3_nt: TGTGCCAGCAGCTACGGGGCTTTGGGGACCTATGGCTACACCTTC; cdr3_aa: CASSYGALGTYGYTF
v_call: TRBV7-3; d_call: NA; clone_size: few; j_call: TRBJ2-3; cdr3_nt: TGTGCCAGCAGCTCACCGGGGGCAGATACGCAGTATTTT; cdr3_aa: CASSSPGADTQYF
v_call: TRBV7-6; d_call: NA; clone_size: NA; j_call: TRBJ1-6; cdr3_nt: TGTGCCAGCAGCTTAAACTTCGCTAATTCACCCCTCCACTTT; cdr3_aa: CASSLNFANSPLHF
v_call: TRBV29-1; d_call: NA; clone_size: few; j_call: TRBJ1-5; cdr3_nt: TGCAGCGTTGGGGAGACCAGGAATCAGCCCCAGCATTTT; cdr3_aa: CSVGETRNQPQHF
v_call: TRBV6-1; d_call: NA; clone_size: NA; j_call: TRBJ2-7; cdr3_nt: TGTGCCAGCGGATACGGGGTCGAGCAGTACTTC; cdr3_aa: CASGYGVEQYF
v_call: TRBV18; d_call: NA; clone_size: NA; j_call: TRBJ1-2; cdr3_nt: TGTGCCAGCTCACCACTCTTCCTGGAGGGCTACACCTTC; cdr3_aa: CASSPLFLEGYTF
v_call: TRBV6-5; d_call: TRBD2; clone_size: many; j_call: TRBJ2-3; cdr3_nt: TGTGCCAGCAGTTACGGTAGCGGGGGGGCAGATACGCAGTATTTT; cdr3_aa: CASSYGSGGADTQYF
v_call: TRBV7-2; d_call: TRBD1; clone_size: NA; j_call: TRBJ1-5; cdr3_nt: TGTGCCAGCAGCGTCCATACAGGGGGCGATCAGCCCCAGCATTTT; cdr3_aa: CASSVHTGGDQPQHF
v_call: TRBV7-8; d_call: TRBD2; clone_size: few; j_call: TRBJ2-2; cdr3_nt: TGTGCCAGCAGCCCTAGGCCGGGACTAGTAGACACCGGGGAGCTGTTTTTT; cdr3_aa: CASSPRPGLVDTGELFF
v_call: TRBV6-6; d_call: NA; clone_size: NA; j_call: TRBJ2-5; cdr3_nt: TGTGCCAGCAGTGGGAGGGGGGAGACCCAGTACTTC; cdr3_aa: CASSGRGETQYF